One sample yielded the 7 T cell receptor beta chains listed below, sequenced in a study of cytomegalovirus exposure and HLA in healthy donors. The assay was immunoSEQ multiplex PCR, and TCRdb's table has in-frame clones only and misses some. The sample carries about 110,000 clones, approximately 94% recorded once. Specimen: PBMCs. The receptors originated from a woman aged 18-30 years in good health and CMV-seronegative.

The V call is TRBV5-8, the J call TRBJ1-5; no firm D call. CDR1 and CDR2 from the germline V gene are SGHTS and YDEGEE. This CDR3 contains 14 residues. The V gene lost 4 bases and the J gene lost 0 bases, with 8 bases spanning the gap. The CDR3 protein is CASSRGYSNQPQHF. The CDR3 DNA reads TGTGCCAGCAGCCGGGGTTATAGCAATCAGCCCCAGCATTTT.

The CDR3 loop reads CASSVTGTDYEQYF. The CDR3 DNA reads as TGTGCCAGCAGTGTCACCGGGACAGACTACGAGCAGTACTTC. The chain joins TRBV6-1 to TRBJ2-7; 7 bases match TRBD1. The CDR3 is 14 residues long. Germline V CDR1 and CDR2: MNHNS, SASEGT. The junction had 6 bases not matched to a gene; V was cut back by 4 bases and J by 3 bases.

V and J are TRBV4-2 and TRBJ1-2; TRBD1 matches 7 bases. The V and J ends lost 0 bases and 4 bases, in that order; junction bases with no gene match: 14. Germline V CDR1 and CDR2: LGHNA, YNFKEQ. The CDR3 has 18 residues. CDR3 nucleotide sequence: TGTGCCAGCAGCCAAGATTCAGGACAGGCCTTAAAGTTCTATGGCTACACCTTC. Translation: CASSQDSGQALKFYGYTF.

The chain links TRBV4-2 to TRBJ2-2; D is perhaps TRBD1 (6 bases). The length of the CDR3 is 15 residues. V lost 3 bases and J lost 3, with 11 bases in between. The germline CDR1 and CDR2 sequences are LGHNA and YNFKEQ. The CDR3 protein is CASSQVDSYTGELFF. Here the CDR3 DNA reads TGTGCCAGCAGCCAGGTGGACAGTTACACCGGGGAGCTGTTTTTT.

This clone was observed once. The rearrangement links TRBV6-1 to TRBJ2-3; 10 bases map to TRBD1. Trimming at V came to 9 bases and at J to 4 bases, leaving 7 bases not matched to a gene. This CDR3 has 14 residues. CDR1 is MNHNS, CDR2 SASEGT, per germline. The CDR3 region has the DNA TGTGCCAGTGGGACCGGGACAGGGGCAGATACGCAGTATTTT. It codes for CASGTGTGADTQYF.

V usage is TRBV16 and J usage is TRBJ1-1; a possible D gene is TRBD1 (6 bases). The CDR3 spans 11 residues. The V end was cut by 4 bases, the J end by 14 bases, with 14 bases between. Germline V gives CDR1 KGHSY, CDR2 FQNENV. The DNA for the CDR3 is TGTGCCAGCAGCCCCGACAGGTTTGCGTTCTTT. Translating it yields CASSPDRFAFF.

CDR3 sequence: CASRSSGGAYEQYF. CDR3 coding DNA: TGTGCCAGCAGATCTAGCGGGGGGGCCTACGAGCAGTACTTC. This chain uses TRBV28 with TRBJ2-7; 12 bases agree with TRBD2. This CDR3 has 14 amino acids. With V trimmed by 6 bases and J by 2 bases, 2 bases remained unmatched. The germline CDR1 and CDR2 sequences are MDHEN and SYDVKM.